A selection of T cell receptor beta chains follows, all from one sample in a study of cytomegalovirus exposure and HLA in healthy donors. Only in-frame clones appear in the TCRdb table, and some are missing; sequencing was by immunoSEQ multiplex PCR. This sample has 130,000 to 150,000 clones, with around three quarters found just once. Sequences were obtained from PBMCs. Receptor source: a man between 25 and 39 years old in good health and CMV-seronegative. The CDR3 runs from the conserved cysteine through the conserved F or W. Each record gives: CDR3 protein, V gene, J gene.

CDR3 protein: CASSPWATGELFF
V gene: TRBV9
J gene: TRBJ2-2

CDR3 protein: CASNLGGHMNPEAFF
V gene: TRBV5-6
J gene: TRBJ1-1

CDR3 protein: CASSRQVSAYNSPLHF
V gene: TRBV4-1
J gene: TRBJ1-6

CDR3 protein: CASSHGTINEKLFF
V gene: TRBV7-9
J gene: TRBJ1-4

CDR3 protein: CAPGTSALNTGELFF
V gene: TRBV21-1
J gene: TRBJ2-2

CDR3 protein: CASSISRGNGSYEQYF
V gene: TRBV21-1
J gene: TRBJ2-7

CDR3 protein: CASSFGGVGPYEQYF
V gene: TRBV11-1
J gene: TRBJ2-7

CDR3 protein: CASRGQGYEQYF
V gene: TRBV27
J gene: TRBJ2-7

CDR3 protein: CAGETGELF
V gene: TRBV5-6
J gene: TRBJ2-1

CDR3 protein: CASWRDADWETQYF
V gene: TRBV5-1
J gene: TRBJ2-5

CDR3 protein: CASSTPGSFTEAFF
V gene: TRBV28
J gene: TRBJ1-1

CDR3 protein: CASSLTQTGVGNEKLFF
V gene: TRBV11-2
J gene: TRBJ1-4

CDR3 protein: CASSERGELAETQYF
V gene: TRBV10-1
J gene: TRBJ2-5

CDR3 protein: CASRWDTSTDTQYF
V gene: TRBV28
J gene: TRBJ2-3

CDR3 protein: CASSQDRGTGVAGGPKETQYF
V gene: TRBV4-1
J gene: TRBJ2-5

CDR3 protein: CAWSVGGGPYNEQFF
V gene: TRBV30
J gene: TRBJ2-1

CDR3 protein: CASSLPGGDTQYF
V gene: TRBV5-4
J gene: TRBJ2-3

CDR3 protein: CASSSGQGYGYTF
V gene: TRBV28
J gene: TRBJ1-2

CDR3 protein: CASSRSGTEGYEQFF
V gene: TRBV6-5
J gene: TRBJ2-1

CDR3 protein: CASSPQGNEQFF
V gene: TRBV14
J gene: TRBJ2-1

CDR3 protein: CASSQNLQGSGNTIYF
V gene: TRBV4-2
J gene: TRBJ1-3

CDR3 protein: CASSVGQGFYEQYF
V gene: TRBV9
J gene: TRBJ2-7

CDR3 protein: CASSVAGGRQPQHF
V gene: TRBV9
J gene: TRBJ1-5

CDR3 protein: CASRPGTSGYNEQFF
V gene: TRBV5-4
J gene: TRBJ2-1

CDR3 protein: CASSLSGINSPLHF
V gene: TRBV7-9
J gene: TRBJ1-6

CDR3 protein: CASSDGPLAKNIQYF
V gene: TRBV6-1
J gene: TRBJ2-4